Listed here are 25 T cell receptor beta chains from one sample, sequenced in a study of T cell responses to AZD1222 COVID-19 vaccine. Sequencing was performed with immunoSEQ multiplex PCR; in TCRdb, only in-frame clones are kept and a portion is missing. The sample carries 150,000 to 200,000 clones, over 85% recorded once. The sequencing here drew on peripheral blood, taken on day 0 of AZD1222 vaccination. These receptors all come from an adult in good health.

This clone was observed a single time. The chain joins TRBV7-9 to TRBJ2-7, with D hard to call. Trimming shortened V by 2 bases and J by 3 bases, and 8 bases separated the two germline ends. This CDR3 region has 13 residues. CDR1 and CDR2 (germline): SEHNR, FQNEAQ (reference sequence). The CDR3 region is CASSLFPSYEQYF. The CDR3, as DNA: TGTGCCAGCAGCTTATTTCCCAGCTACGAGCAGTACTTC.

The rearrangement uses TRBV27 and TRBJ2-7; a weak D match, TRBD2 (7 bases). V lost 5 bases to trimming and J lost 2 bases, with 16 bases between them. CDR3 size: 15 residues. Per the germline V gene, CDR1 is MNHEY and CDR2 is SMNVEV (reference sequence). CDR3 DNA sequence: TGTGCCAGCAGTGTCGGAAGCGGGACAACCTACGAGCAGTACTTC. This gives the protein CASSVGSGTTYEQYF.

This sequence joins TRBV7-2 and TRBJ1-6, with unresolved D. The V gene lost 1 base and the J gene lost 0 bases, with 13 bases spanning the gap. The CDR3 consists of 18 residues. The germline V gene encodes CDR1 SGHTA and CDR2 FQGNSA. CDR3 in amino acids: CASSLGQSGSSYNSPLHF. In DNA form, the CDR3 reads TGTGCCAGCAGCTTAGGGCAGTCGGGGAGCTCCTATAATTCACCCCTCCACTTT.

The rearrangement joins TRBV7-9 to TRBJ1-1; D ambiguous. Deletions cut 5 bases from V and 1 base from J, with 14 bases between. From germline, CDR1 is SEHNR and CDR2 FQNEAQ (reference sequence). The length of the CDR3 is 15 residues. CDR3 protein: CASSTRAGRNTEAFF. The CDR3, as DNA: TGTGCCAGCAGCACCCGGGCAGGCCGGAACACTGAAGCTTTCTTT.

J is TRBJ2-7 and V is TRBV5-1, with 7 bases matching TRBD1. The CDR3 totals 18 residues. Germline CDR1 is SGHRS and CDR2 is YFSETQ. With 4 bases clipped from V and 2 bases from J, the junction kept 18 bases outside the gene matches. The CDR3 loop is CASSLGALQGWQPYEQYF. DNA for the CDR3: TGCGCCAGCAGCCTTGGGGCATTACAGGGGTGGCAACCCTACGAGCAGTACTTC.

The chain has TRBV3-1 (or the pseudogene TRBV3-2) and TRBJ2-3; a possible D gene is TRBD2 (5 bases). From germline, CDR1 is LGHDT and CDR2 YNNKEL (reference sequence). Trimming stripped 0 bases from V and 4 bases from J, with 8 bases between. CDR3 length: 14 residues. The DNA for the CDR3 is TGTGCCAGCAGCCAAGAGAGGGCGCCAGATACGCAGTATTTT. It encodes CASSQERAPDTQYF.

J is TRBJ1-1 and V is TRBV15; possibly TRBD1 for D (5 bases). The CDR3 totals 15 residues. The germline V gene has CDR1 LNHNV and CDR2 YYDKDF (reference sequence). V shed 2 bases and J shed 0 bases, with 10 bases lying between them. The DNA for the CDR3 is TGTGCCACCAGCAGACGACAGTTAATGAACACTGAAGCTTTCTTT. Its translation: CATSRRQLMNTEAFF.

DNA for the CDR3: TGTGCCAGCAGCTTAGAGGGATATAGCAATCAGCCCCAGCATTTT. It specifies CASSLEGYSNQPQHF. This chain uses TRBV11-2 with TRBJ1-5; D is uncertain. Germline V lookup: CDR1 SGHAT, CDR2 FQNNGV. The V gene lost 0 bases and the J gene lost 0 bases, with 6 bases spanning the gap. This CDR3 has 15 amino acids. The variable domain in full, with the rest retrieved from reference TRBV11-2 and TRBJ1-5, is EAGVAQSPRYKIIEKRQSVAFWCNPISGHATLYWYQQILGQGPKLLIQFQNNGVVDDSQLPKDRFSAERLKGVDSTLKIQPAKLEDSAVYLCASSLEGYSNQPQHFGDGTRLSIL.

This clone was seen once. This rearrangement joins TRBV15 to TRBJ2-2; D perhaps matches TRBD2 (5 bases). V was pared by 6 bases and J by 3 bases, with 11 bases between. The CDR3 consists of 14 residues. Germline CDR1 is LNHNV and CDR2 is YYDKDF (reference sequence). The CDR3 nucleotides read TGTGCCACCAGTCCCTTGGGAGACACCGGGGAGCTGTTTTTT. It is translated as CATSPLGDTGELFF.

Points on this clone: The same CDR3 also results from other DNA sequences found in this sample. The chain combines TRBV12-3 or TRBV12-4 with TRBJ1-2, with D unresolved. Deletions cut 5 bases from V and 2 bases from J, with 9 bases between. The CDR3 runs 13 residues. The CDR3: CASSPTRNYGYTF. The CDR3 DNA reads as TGTGCCAGCAGTCCTACGCGGAACTATGGCTACACCTTC.

V usage is TRBV3-1 (or the pseudogene TRBV3-2) and J usage is TRBJ1-4; D not certain. This CDR3 contains 17 residues. V gave up 1 base and J gave up 2 bases, with 14 bases separating them. The germline gives CDR1 LGHDT, CDR2 YNNKEL (reference sequence). The CDR3 spells CASSQGLRVRTNEKLFF. DNA of the CDR3: TGTGCCAGCAGCCAAGGGTTGAGGGTGAGGACTAATGAAAAACTGTTTTTT.

The DNA for the CDR3 is TGTGCCAGCAGTTCCTACAGCTATGGCTACACCTTC. Protein product: CASSSYSYGYTF. The gene calls are TRBV5-6 and TRBJ1-2; D is unresolved. The CDR3 sequence is 12 residues long. The V gene's germline CDR1 is SGHDT and CDR2 YYEEEE. V was shortened by 5 bases and J by 4 bases, with 9 bases between the two germline ends.

The chain has TRBV11-2 and TRBJ1-1, with D perhaps TRBD1 (6 bases). The CDR3 is 15 amino acids. V was clipped by 3 bases and J by 5 bases, with 16 bases between them. The germline V gene has CDR1 SGHAT and CDR2 FQNNGV. CDR3 residues: CASSLRGTIGTEAFF. CDR3 bases: TGTGCCAGCAGCTTGAGGGGGACGATAGGGACTGAAGCTTTCTTT.

The chain carries TRBV5-1 and TRBJ1-2; 7 bases match TRBD1. The trim removed 2 bases at V and 2 bases at J, leaving 6 bases unmatched. CDR1 and CDR2 from the germline V gene are SGHRS and YFSETQ. The CDR3 contains 15 residues. The CDR3: CASSLGTAINYGYTF. Written as DNA, the CDR3 is TGCGCCAGCAGCTTAGGGACAGCAATAAACTATGGCTACACCTTC.

This clone was observed a single time. The chain joins TRBV7-9 to TRBJ1-5; D might be TRBD1 (5 bases). Trimming removed 4 bases at V and 2 bases at J, with 9 bases between. CDR3 length equals 14 residues. Germline V lookup: CDR1 SEHNR, CDR2 FQNEAQ (reference sequence). In DNA form, the CDR3 reads TGTGCCAGCAGCTCAAGCAGGGGCAATCAGCCCCAGCATTTT. Translated, it gives CASSSSRGNQPQHF.

The chain's CDR3 is CASSLRGTYEQYF. The DNA for the CDR3 is TGCGCCAGCAGCTTACGGGGGACCTACGAGCAGTACTTC. The chain links TRBV5-1 to TRBJ2-7, with D possibly TRBD2 on 6 matching bases. The germline gives CDR1 SGHRS, CDR2 YFSETQ. The V and J ends lost 2 bases and 2 bases respectively, with 8 bases between them. The CDR3 totals 13 residues.

This chain uses TRBV30 with TRBJ1-2; TRBD1 is a possible D gene (5 bases). V gave up 5 bases and J gave up 4 bases, with 11 bases separating them. Germline assignment: CDR1 GTSNPN and CDR2 SVGIG (reference sequence). The CDR3 has 12 residues. The CDR3 loop is CAWGGGVYGYTF. Written as DNA, the CDR3 is TGTGCCTGGGGTGGAGGGGTCTATGGCTACACCTTC.

CDR3 bases: TGTGCCAGCAGGGCAGGGTCCGAGGGTTCACCCCTCCACTTT. This gives the protein CASRAGSEGSPLHF. This rearrangement joins TRBV2 to TRBJ1-6, with D possibly TRBD1 on 5 matching bases. The V and J ends lost 6 bases and 9 bases respectively, with 15 bases between them. The CDR3 covers 14 residues. From germline, CDR1 is SNHLY and CDR2 FYNNEI. Filled out from reference TRBV2 and TRBJ1-6, the complete variable domain reads EPEVTQTPSHQVTQMGQEVILRCVPISNHLYFYWYRQILGQKVEFLVSFYNNEISEKSEIFDDQFSVERPDGSNFTLKIRSTKLEDSAMYFCASRAGSEGSPLHFGNGTRLTVT.

The chain uses TRBV5-6 and TRBJ2-7; no firm D call. Per the germline V gene, CDR1 is SGHDT and CDR2 is YYEEEE. V was cut by 4 bases and J by 6 bases, with 8 bases left in between. This CDR3 has 11 residues. DNA for the CDR3: TGTGCCAGCAGCGATGTATCCGAGCAGTACTTC. Translated: CASSDVSEQYF.

The chain is built from TRBV7-9 and TRBJ2-1; D possibly matches TRBD1 or TRBD2 (6 bases each). V was pared by 1 base and J by 8 bases, with 15 bases between. The germline CDR1 and CDR2 sequences are SEHNR and FQNEAQ (reference sequence). CDR3 size: 15 residues. DNA for the CDR3: TGTGCCAGCAGCTTAGTGGGGGGCGACGGCTATGAGCAGTTCTTC. Its translation is CASSLVGGDGYEQFF.

CDR3 residues: CASSSRGGYTYEQYF. In nucleotides, the CDR3 is TGTGCCAGCAGCTCGAGAGGCGGCTACACCTACGAGCAGTACTTC. The V gene is TRBV7-9, the J gene TRBJ2-7; D remains unclear. Trimming took off 4 bases at V and 2 bases at J, with 15 bases between the two ends. The CDR3 loop spans 15 amino acids. CDR1 and CDR2 (germline): SEHNR, FQNEAQ (reference sequence).

The chain recombines TRBV12-5 with TRBJ1-3; a possible D gene is TRBD1 (5 bases). V was cut by 5 bases and J by 8 bases, with 10 bases left in between. Germline V gene sequence: CDR1 LGHNT, CDR2 FRNRAP. CDR3 length: 12 residues. This CDR3 reads CASGPRGDTIYF. CDR3 nucleotide sequence: TGTGCTAGTGGTCCTCGGGGGGACACCATATATTTT.

The chain links TRBV19 to TRBJ1-2; possible D gene TRBD1, 6 bases. The CDR3 spans 12 residues. CDR1 and CDR2 from the germline V gene are LNHDA and SQIVND (reference sequence). Deletions cut 8 bases from V and 8 bases from J, with 15 bases between. CDR3 region: CASSSTGRGYTF. The CDR3 DNA reads TGTGCCAGTTCCAGTACAGGGCGGGGCTACACCTTC.

This clone has just a few counts. This chain links TRBV4-1 with TRBJ2-3; 9 nucleotides align to TRBD1. V shed 0 bases and J 1 base; nucleotides not matched to a gene: 5. Germline loops: CDR1 MGHRA, CDR2 YSYEKL. The CDR3 sequence is 17 residues long. DNA of the CDR3: TGCGCCAGCAGCCAAGATCGGGGACAGGGTCGCACAGATACGCAGTATTTT. This encodes CASSQDRGQGRTDTQYF.

V gene TRBV3-1 (or the pseudogene TRBV3-2) combines with J gene TRBJ1-4, with a possible D match to TRBD1 (6 bases). The CDR3 consists of 15 residues. Germline lookup yields CDR1 LGHDT and CDR2 YNNKEL (reference sequence). Trimming pared 3 bases from V and 7 bases from J, leaving 15 bases between. CDR3 sequence: CASSHHGGRVEKLFF. CDR3 bases: TGTGCCAGCAGCCATCATGGGGGGCGCGTTGAAAAACTGTTTTTT.